These 27 T cell receptor beta chains were all obtained from the same sample, sequenced in a study of cytomegalovirus exposure and HLA in healthy donors. Repertoires were generated with immunoSEQ multiplex PCR, while TCRdb's copy carries only in-frame clones and drops some. The profile shows 85,000 to 95,000 clones, 95% to 97% of them singletons. Specimen: PBMCs. Receptors originate from a young man in good health and CMV-seronegative.

The gene calls are TRBV6-6 and TRBJ2-7; the D gene is possibly TRBD2 (6 bases). The V gene lost 4 bases and the J gene lost 2 bases, with 18 bases spanning the gap. Germline lookup yields CDR1 MNHNY and CDR2 SVGAGI (reference sequence). This CDR3 region has 16 residues. The CDR3 region is CASSSYGLSGAYEQYF. The CDR3 coding sequence is TGTGCCAGCAGTTCTTATGGTTTATCGGGGGCCTACGAGCAGTACTTC.

The CDR3 DNA reads as TGCGCCAGCAGCCCAGGGTACGAGCAGTACTTC. It encodes CASSPGYEQYF. The gene calls are TRBV4-1 and TRBJ2-7; TRBD1 is a possible D gene (5 bases). The CDR3 has 11 amino acids. Per germline, CDR1 MGHRA and CDR2 YSYEKL. V lost 4 bases and J lost 4, with 5 bases in between.

CDR3 nucleotide sequence: TGCGCCAGCAGCCTTGGACAGGGGGCGCGGAATGAGCAGTTCTTC. The encoded protein is CASSLGQGARNEQFF. This chain links TRBV4-3 with TRBJ2-1; 11 nucleotides agree with TRBD1. Germline CDR1 is LGHNA and CDR2 is YSLEER. The CDR3 has 15 amino acids. J gave up 7 bases and V 4 bases, and 6 bases lay outside the gene matches.

This clone was detected only once. The chain uses TRBV5-1 and TRBJ2-7; 8 bases are a match to TRBD2. CDR1 and CDR2 from the germline V gene are SGHRS and YFSETQ. The CDR3 sequence is 16 residues long. V was pared by 0 bases and J by 0 bases, with 5 bases of the junction left unmatched. Written as DNA, the CDR3 is TGCGCCAGCAGCTTGGGATCTAGCGGGCCCTCCTACGAGCAGTACTTC. Encoded protein: CASSLGSSGPSYEQYF.

The rearrangement joins TRBV7-8 to TRBJ2-7; 7 positions agree with TRBD1. This CDR3 has 15 residues. The ends lost 3 bases at V and 3 bases at J; junction bases unmatched: 8. CDR1 is SGHVS and CDR2 is FQNEAQ in the germline V gene. The CDR3 protein is CASSFRDRGLYEQYF. In DNA, the CDR3 is TGTGCCAGCAGCTTCCGGGACAGAGGCCTCTACGAGCAGTACTTC.

This clone was counted only a few times. The rearrangement joins TRBV9 to TRBJ1-1; D is unresolved. The CDR3 is made up of 12 amino acids. V lost 4 bases to trimming and J lost 8 bases, with 12 bases between them. Germline CDR1 and CDR2: SGDLS and YYNGEE. DNA of the CDR3: TGTGCCAGCAGCCCAGCCGGAGGGGAAGCTTTCTTT. Translating gives CASSPAGGEAFF.

This chain links TRBV12-5 with TRBJ1-3; D is unresolved. Trimming took 7 bases from V and 0 from J, leaving 10 bases between them. The CDR3 has 14 amino acids. The germline gives CDR1 LGHNT, CDR2 FRNRAP. The CDR3 here is CASVFGGSGNTIYF. The CDR3 nucleotides are TGTGCTAGTGTCTTCGGCGGCTCTGGAAACACCATATATTTT.

This clone was counted a single time. The chain's CDR3 is CASSLVLARGYEQYF. In DNA form, the CDR3 reads TGTGCCAGCAGCTTGGTACTAGCGAGGGGATACGAGCAGTACTTC. This chain joins TRBV11-2 and TRBJ2-7; 7 bases match TRBD2. V dropped 3 bases and J dropped 4; count of bases not matched to a gene: 9. CDR1 and CDR2 (germline): SGHAT, FQNNGV. The CDR3 is 15 amino acids. Complete variable domain (other parts from reference TRBV11-2 and TRBJ2-7): EAGVAQSPRYKIIEKRQSVAFWCNPISGHATLYWYQQILGQGPKLLIQFQNNGVVDDSQLPKDRFSAERLKGVDSTLKIQPAKLEDSAVYLCASSLVLARGYEQYFGPGTRLTVT.

The chain couples TRBV5-1 to TRBJ2-1; D remains unclear. V was cut by 4 bases and J by 6 bases, with 17 bases left in between. Germline values: CDR1 SGHRS, CDR2 YFSETQ. The CDR3 length is 15 residues. In DNA form, the CDR3 reads TGCGCCAGCAGCCCCGACCTTAGCCCAAGCAATGAGCAGTTCTTC. This gives the protein CASSPDLSPSNEQFF.

This chain joins TRBV5-8 and TRBJ1-1; D might be TRBD1 (5 bases). The CDR3 runs 15 residues. Per the germline V gene, CDR1 is SGHTS and CDR2 is YDEGEE. The ends were cut back, 4 bases at V and 4 bases at J, with 17 bases in the middle. The CDR3 spells CASSPMGPGSTEAFF. DNA of the CDR3: TGTGCCAGCAGCCCGATGGGGCCAGGTAGCACTGAAGCTTTCTTT.

This clone is a singleton in its sample. The DNA for the CDR3 is TGTGCCTGGAGTGTGAACAGGGGACAAAATGAAAAACTGTTTTTT. This encodes CAWSVNRGQNEKLFF. This sequence joins TRBV30 and TRBJ1-4, with 7 bases that match TRBD1. Germline V lookup: CDR1 GTSNPN, CDR2 SVGIG (reference sequence). J lost 5 bases, V lost 0 bases, and 6 bases had no gene match. This CDR3 comprises 15 residues. Full variable domain (rest looked up from reference TRBV30 and TRBJ1-4): SQTIHQWPATLVQPVGSPLSLECTVEGTSNPNLYWYRQAAGRGLQLLFYSVGIGQISSEVPQNLSASRPQDRQFILSSKKLLLSDSGFYLCAWSVNRGQNEKLFFGSGTQLSVL.

This clone was seen just once. This chain uses TRBV11-2 with TRBJ2-1, with D maybe TRBD2 (5 bases). The germline CDR1 and CDR2 sequences are SGHAT and FQNNGV. V shed 1 base and J shed 9 bases, with 16 bases lying between them. The CDR3 covers 15 residues. The CDR3: CASSLGAAPGIEQFF. In nucleotides, the CDR3 is TGTGCCAGCAGCTTAGGGGCGGCTCCCGGGATTGAGCAGTTCTTC.

The chain recombines TRBV28 with TRBJ1-5, with D maybe TRBD1 (6 bases). The CDR3 sequence is 12 residues long. Trimming took off 5 bases at V and 9 bases at J, with 11 bases between the two ends. CDR1 and CDR2 (germline): MDHEN, SYDVKM. The CDR3 sequence is CASSTGTRPQHF. The CDR3 nucleotides are TGTGCCAGCAGTACAGGGACCAGGCCCCAGCATTTT.

Only a few counts were recorded for this clone. The V call is TRBV4-1, the J call TRBJ1-2; D is unclear. CDR3 size: 17 residues. Germline CDR1 and CDR2: MGHRA and YSYEKL. Trimming stripped 4 bases from V and 6 bases from J, with 24 bases between. The CDR3 nucleotides are TGCGCCAGCAGCCCTGTTCAGGATGGGCTGGGCGTAGATGGCTACACCTTC. Translated, it gives CASSPVQDGLGVDGYTF.

V is TRBV6-6 and J is TRBJ2-5; perhaps TRBD2 as D (5 bases). From germline, CDR1 is MNHNY and CDR2 SVGAGI (reference sequence). The CDR3 has 13 residues. V lost 6 bases and J lost 3, with 11 bases in between. Here the CDR3 DNA reads TGTGCCAGCAGGGACTGGAAAAAAGAGACCCAGTACTTC. This encodes CASRDWKKETQYF.

Only one count was recorded for this clone. The chain employs TRBV4-2 and TRBJ2-1, with 11 bases lining up with TRBD2. The V and J ends lost 1 base and 4 bases, in that order; junction bases with no gene match: 0. Per the germline V gene, CDR1 is LGHNA and CDR2 is YNFKEQ. The CDR3 loop spans 15 amino acids. CDR3 in DNA: TGTGCCAGCAGCCAAGGACTAGCGGGGTACAATGAGCAGTTCTTC. Amino acids: CASSQGLAGYNEQFF.

The chain uses TRBV4-1 and TRBJ2-5, with 7 nucleotides matching TRBD2. J gave up 8 bases and V 1 base, and 4 bases lay outside the gene matches. Germline V CDR1 and CDR2: MGHRA, YSYEKL. The CDR3 has 13 residues. CDR3 DNA sequence: TGCGCCAGCAGCCAAGCTAGCGGTTCAACCCAGTACTTC. Translated, it gives CASSQASGSTQYF.

The chain recombines TRBV5-1 with TRBJ2-1, with D possibly being TRBD2 (5 bases). V lost 1 base and J 5 bases, leaving 10 bases between the germline ends. CDR3 size: 14 residues. Germline CDR1 is SGHRS and CDR2 is YFSETQ. CDR3 region: CASSLLTRHNEQFF. CDR3 nucleotides: TGCGCCAGCAGCTTGTTAACTAGACACAATGAGCAGTTCTTC.

V and J are TRBV9 and TRBJ2-3, with 8 bases fitting TRBD2. From germline, CDR1 is SGDLS and CDR2 YYNGEE. The junction had 17 bases not matched to a gene; V was cut back by 2 bases and J by 6 bases. This CDR3 is 18 amino acids long. CDR3 nucleotides: TGTGCCAGCAGCGTGAGCTCTTCCGCGGGAGGTGCCAGGGATACGCAGTATTTT. This codes for CASSVSSSAGGARDTQYF.

The chain recombines TRBV14 with TRBJ2-7; D not resolved. The CDR3 extends over 14 amino acids. Looked up from germline, CDR1 is SGHDN and CDR2 is FVKESK. V lost 1 base and J 5 bases, leaving 12 bases between the germline ends. CDR3 coding DNA: TGTGCCAGCAGCCAAGCTGTCCTGAGCCACGAGCAGTACTTC. It yields the protein CASSQAVLSHEQYF.

As to this clone: An end of the junction does not agree with germline; a read error may underlie this. The V call is TRBV27, the J call TRBJ2-1, with 14 bases identical to TRBD2. The V gene's germline CDR1 is MNHEY and CDR2 SMNVEV (reference sequence). This CDR3 spans 15 amino acids. CDR3 sequence reads: CASSPTSGRGNGQFF. The DNA of the CDR3 is TGTGCCAGCAGTCCGACTAGCGGGAGGGGCAATGGGCAGTTCTTC.

Notes on this clone: A read error may account for a junction end that differs from germline. V and J are TRBV7-2 and TRBJ2-4; 7 nucleotides match TRBD1. The CDR3 length is 16 residues. The germline gives CDR1 SGHTA, CDR2 FQGNSA. CDR3 loop: CASSLDHRGAKNIQYF. CDR3 in DNA: TGTGCCAGCAGTTTAGACCACAGGGGAGCCAAAAACATTCAGTACTTC.

The chain couples TRBV6-1 to TRBJ1-5, with 8 bases fitting TRBD1. The CDR3 contains 14 residues. Trimming took 6 bases from V and 3 from J; bases not matched to a gene: 4. Germline CDR1 is MNHNS and CDR2 is SASEGT. DNA for the CDR3: TGTGCCAGCAGAGACAGGGGAAACAATCAGCCCCAGCATTTT. Translation gives CASRDRGNNQPQHF.

V is TRBV5-1 and J is TRBJ2-3, with D perhaps matching TRBD2 (5 bases). With 2 bases removed from V and 8 bases from J, the gap between germline ends came to 21 bases. There are 16 residues in the CDR3. Looked up from germline, CDR1 is SGHRS and CDR2 is YFSETQ. The CDR3 bases are TGCGCCAGCAGCTTCTTTGGCAGAACGTCCGGGGTTACGCAGTATTTT. The encoded protein is CASSFFGRTSGVTQYF.

This rearrangement joins TRBV5-1 to TRBJ2-7; 8 bases align to TRBD1. The CDR3 runs to 15 residues. Germline CDR1 is SGHRS and CDR2 is YFSETQ. Germline trimming cut 5 bases from V and 5 bases from J; bases unmatched to any gene: 12. The CDR3 protein is CASSWTGNGEDEQYF. CDR3 coding DNA: TGCGCCAGCAGTTGGACAGGGAATGGGGAGGACGAGCAGTACTTC. Full variable domain (outside the CDR3, taken from reference TRBV5-1 and TRBJ2-7): KAGVTQTPRYLIKTRGQQVTLSCSPISGHRSVSWYQQTPGQGLQFLFEYFSETQRNKGNFPGRFSGRQFSNSRSEMNVSTLELGDSALYLCASSWTGNGEDEQYFGPGTRLTVT.

The rearrangement joins TRBV5-1 to TRBJ2-3; D is unclear. Looked up from germline, CDR1 is SGHRS and CDR2 is YFSETQ. Trimming took 1 base from V and 4 from J, leaving 7 bases between them. The CDR3 runs to 13 residues. CDR3 nucleotides: TGCGCCAGCAGCTTGTTCGAGTCAGATACGCAGTATTTT. Translating gives CASSLFESDTQYF.

The chain has TRBV5-1 and TRBJ1-2; 7 bases map to TRBD1. The CDR3 runs 15 residues. Per germline, CDR1 SGHRS and CDR2 YFSETQ. Trimming cost V 2 bases and J 6 bases; bases outside gene matches: 10. The CDR3 reads CASSFETGLIDGYTF. The CDR3 DNA reads TGCGCCAGCAGCTTTGAGACAGGGCTAATAGATGGCTACACCTTC.